This TCR beta chain was recorded in a study of CD8 T cells in ankylosing spondylitis. This clonotype was found many times. The CDR3 contains 15 residues. CDR1 is SGHRS, CDR2 YFSETQ, per germline. The germline V and J ends were trimmed by 7 bases and 2 bases, with 17 bases remaining between them. One entry per CDR3 protein, called by TCRdb with MiXCR from the 5' RACE reads. The sample shows a few hundred thousand distinct CDR3 sequences, 20% to 30% of them seen only once. The gene calls are TRBV5-1 and TRBJ2-3, with D hard to call. The origin of this receptor is a male donor with ankylosing spondylitis or in good health (not recorded which). Sequenced input: blood, either unsorted or a sorted T cell fraction (not recorded which). The CDR3 loop is CASRSPRPLTDTQYF. CDR3 in DNA: TGCGCCAGCCGGTCCCCACGTCCCCTCACAGATACGCAGTATTTT.